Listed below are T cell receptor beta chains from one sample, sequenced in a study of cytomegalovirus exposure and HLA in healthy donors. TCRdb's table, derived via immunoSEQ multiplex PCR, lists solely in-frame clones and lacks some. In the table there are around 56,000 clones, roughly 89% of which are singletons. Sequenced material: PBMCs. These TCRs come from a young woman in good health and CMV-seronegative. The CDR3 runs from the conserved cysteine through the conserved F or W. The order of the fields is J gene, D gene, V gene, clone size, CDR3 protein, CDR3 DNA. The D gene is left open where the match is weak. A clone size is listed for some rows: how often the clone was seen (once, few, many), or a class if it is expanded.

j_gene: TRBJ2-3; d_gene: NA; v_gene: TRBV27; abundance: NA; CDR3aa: CASSNPRATLSTDTQYF; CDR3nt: TGTGCCAGCAGTAACCCGCGGGCTACCCTTAGCACAGATACGCAGTATTTT
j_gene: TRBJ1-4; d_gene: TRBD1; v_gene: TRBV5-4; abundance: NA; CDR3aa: CASSFDPGGAGEKLFF; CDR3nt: TGTGCCAGCAGCTTTGATCCAGGGGGCGCTGGGGAAAAACTGTTTTTT
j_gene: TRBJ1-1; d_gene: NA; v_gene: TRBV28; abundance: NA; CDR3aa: CASSLVRSEAFF; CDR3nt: TGTGCCAGCAGTTTGGTCCGGTCTGAAGCTTTCTTT
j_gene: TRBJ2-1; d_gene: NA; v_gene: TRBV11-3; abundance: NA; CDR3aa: CASSLDRIGEQFF; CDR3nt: TGTGCCAGCAGCTTAGATCGGATCGGGGAGCAGTTCTTC
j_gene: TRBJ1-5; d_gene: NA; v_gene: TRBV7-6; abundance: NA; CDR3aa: CASSPGAGEGNQPQHF; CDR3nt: TGTGCCAGCAGCCCTGGGGCTGGGGAGGGCAATCAGCCCCAGCATTTT
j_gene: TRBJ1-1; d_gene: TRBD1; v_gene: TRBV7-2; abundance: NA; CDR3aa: CASSGTGKNTEAFF; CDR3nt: TGTGCCAGCAGCGGGACAGGGAAGAACACTGAAGCTTTCTTT
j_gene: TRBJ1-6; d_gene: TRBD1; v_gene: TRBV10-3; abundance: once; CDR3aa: CAISGRGTGEYSPLHF; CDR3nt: TGTGCCATCAGCGGCCGCGGGACAGGGGAATACTCACCCCTCCACTTT
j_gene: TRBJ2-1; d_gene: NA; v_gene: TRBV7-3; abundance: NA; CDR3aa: CASSAGPHEQFF; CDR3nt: TGTGCCAGCAGCGCAGGTCCCCATGAGCAGTTCTTC
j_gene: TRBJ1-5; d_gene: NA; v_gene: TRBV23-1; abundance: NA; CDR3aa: CASSQIPPDSKTNQPQHF; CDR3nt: TGCGCCAGCAGCCAAATCCCACCGGACAGCAAAACAAATCAGCCCCAGCATTTT
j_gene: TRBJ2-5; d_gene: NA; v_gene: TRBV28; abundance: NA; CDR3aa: CASSTPGSSKETQYF; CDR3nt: TGTGCCAGCAGTACCCCCGGGTCCTCAAAAGAGACCCAGTACTTC
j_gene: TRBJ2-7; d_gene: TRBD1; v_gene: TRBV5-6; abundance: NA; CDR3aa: CASSLETGFYEQYF; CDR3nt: TGTGCCAGCAGCTTGGAGACAGGGTTTTACGAGCAGTACTTC
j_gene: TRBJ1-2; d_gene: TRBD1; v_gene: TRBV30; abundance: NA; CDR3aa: CAWKTGGSNYGYTF; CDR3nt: TGTGCCTGGAAAACAGGGGGATCTAACTATGGCTACACCTTC